This T cell receptor (beta chain) emerged from a study of T cell responses to AZD1222 COVID-19 vaccine. Turning to this clone: Its antigen is as yet unknown.

Assay used: immunoSEQ multiplex PCR; TCRdb lists only in-frame clones, some missing. Of 150,000 to 200,000 clones in the sample, about 90% were seen once. Study-wide points: Seropositive status at baseline applied to only five to seven AZD1222 recipients.

Sequenced here: peripheral blood, sampled 28 days after the second AZD1222 dose. The receptor was derived from an adult who received the AZD1222 COVID-19 vaccine.

The CDR3 coding sequence is TGCGCCAGCAGTGAGGGTGGCGGGGCCTCACCCCTCCACTTT. Amino acid sequence: CASSEGGGASPLHF. V usage is TRBV10-2 and J usage is TRBJ1-6; D is possibly TRBD1 (5 bases). The CDR3 is 14 residues long. Between the trimmed V and J ends, which lost 2 bases and 10 bases, there was a span of 12 bases. Germline lookup yields CDR1 WSHSY and CDR2 SAAADI.